This T cell receptor beta chain stems from a study of blood T cell repertoires in COVID-19. Study in general: From T cells, B-cell-depleted T cells, or PBMCs came the material, which was cDNA or gDNA.

Seattle researchers signed up patients amid active infection and tracked them longitudinally. Under the authors' procedure: Reference gene primer amplification gave estimated nucleated cell counts. Clones were read by immunoSEQ multiplex PCR, and TCRdb kept only the in-frame ones, dropping some. V and J calls and clone size are given by that table; D and trimming were obtained from the DNA. Of roughly 190,000 clones listed, approximately 87% are singletons. This TCR came from a woman aged 60-75 years with COVID-19, enrolled during active disease. Sequenced sample: peripheral blood.

In DNA form, the CDR3 reads TGTGCCAGCAGCTCCGGACAGGTTATCGCAGATACGCAGTATTTT. It encodes CASSSGQVIADTQYF. This chain joins TRBV7-9 and TRBJ2-3; 7 nucleotides agree with TRBD1. CDR3 length: 15 amino acids. Germline assignment: CDR1 SEHNR and CDR2 FQNEAQ (reference sequence). V lost 4 bases to trimming and J lost 4 bases; unmatched junction nucleotides: 8.